Listed below are T cell receptor beta chains from one sample, sequenced in a study of OX40 agonist ivuxolimab in advanced cancers. TCRdb keeps only in-frame clones here, not all; method: immunoSEQ multiplex PCR. This repertoire shows about 120,000 clones, roughly 93% found once; its top ten account for approximately 0.15%. Sequenced material: CD4+ or CD8+ T cells sorted from blood, taken in a trial of the OX40 agonist ivuxolimab. These TCRs come from an adult with an advanced solid tumor such as melanoma, head and neck, liver or kidney cancer. Both conserved end residues are part of each CDR3. The D gene is left open where the match is weak. Size tells how often a clone was seen (once, few, many) or the class of an expanded clone, and some rows leave it out.

once,TRBV5-6,TRBJ1-4,TRBD1,CASSRTTGANEKLFF,TGTGCCAGCAGCAGGACGACAGGGGCTAATGAAAAACTGTTTTTT
once,TRBV23-1,TRBJ2-5,NA,CASNGGRGQETQYF,TGCGCCAGCAACGGGGGGCGGGGACAAGAGACCCAGTACTTC
NA,TRBV28,TRBJ2-7,NA,CASSLDPGTYEQYF,TGTGCCAGCAGTTTAGACCCGGGGACCTACGAGCAGTACTTC
NA,TRBV19,TRBJ1-4,NA,CASSMGLGDEKLFF,TGTGCCAGTAGTATGGGGCTGGGTGATGAAAAACTGTTTTTT
NA,TRBV15,TRBJ2-1,NA,CATSTLEQEQFF,TGTGCCACCAGCACCCTGGAGCAGGAGCAGTTCTTC
NA,TRBV30,TRBJ1-2,NA,CAWTGSYGYTF,TGTGCCTGGACGGGGAGTTATGGCTACACCTTC
NA,TRBV7-3,TRBJ2-3,TRBD2,CASSTVAGGLDTQYF,TGTGCCAGCAGCACCGTAGCGGGAGGGTTAGATACGCAGTATTTT
NA,TRBV5-5,TRBJ2-1,NA,CASSSGQPKINEQFF,TGTGCCAGCAGCTCAGGACAGCCAAAAATCAATGAGCAGTTCTTC
once,TRBV28,TRBJ1-2,TRBD1,CASGRPGQGLYGYTF,TGTGCCAGCGGACGGCCGGGACAGGGCCTCTATGGCTACACCTTC
NA,TRBV5-5,TRBJ1-1,NA,CASSLGGGTEAFF,TGTGCCAGCAGCCTTGGGGGTGGGACTGAAGCTTTCTTT
NA,TRBV19,TRBJ1-5,NA,CASSEGVDQPQHF,TGTGCCAGTAGCGAAGGGGTTGATCAGCCCCAGCATTTT
NA,TRBV19,TRBJ2-2,TRBD2,CASSTRLAGASNTGELFF,TGTGCCAGTAGTACCCGTCTAGCGGGAGCTTCGAACACCGGGGAGCTGTTTTTT
NA,TRBV14,TRBJ1-2,TRBD1,CASSQVLRRQGAQVYGYTF,TGTGCCAGCAGCCAAGTCCTCCGTAGACAGGGGGCGCAAGTCTATGGCTACACCTTC